The 2 T cell receptor beta chains below were found in one sample sequenced in a study of radiotherapy plus CTLA-4 blockade in lung cancer. TCRdb keeps only in-frame clones here, not all; method: immunoSEQ multiplex PCR. The sample holds 60,000 to 65,000 clones, 77% seen once. This sample comprised peripheral blood, obtained from a patient treated with radiotherapy plus ipilimumab. These receptor sequences come from a human donor with non-small cell lung cancer who had a complete response to radiotherapy plus ipilimumab.

V gene TRBV5-1 combines with J gene TRBJ2-5, with D possibly called TRBD1 or TRBD2 (6 bases each). V lost 4 bases and J lost 1, with 14 bases in between. This CDR3 contains 15 residues. CDR1 and CDR2 (germline): SGHRS, YFSETQ. The CDR3 spells CASSHQGGGQETQYF. CDR3 nucleotides: TGCGCCAGCAGCCACCAAGGAGGGGGCCAAGAGACCCAGTACTTC.

The chain couples TRBV5-1 to TRBJ1-4, with unresolved D. The V gene lost 4 bases and the J gene lost 8 bases, with 12 bases spanning the gap. The CDR3 length is 13 residues. Germline-derived CDR1 and CDR2 are SGHRS and YFSETQ. The CDR3 region is CASSDGQPEKLFF. CDR3 DNA: TGCGCCAGCAGCGACGGGCAGCCGGAAAAACTGTTTTTT.